A selection of T cell receptor beta chains follows, all from one sample in a study of blood T cell repertoires in COVID-19. Clones were sequenced by immunoSEQ multiplex PCR, and TCRdb holds only the in-frame ones, with some missing. The sample has 250,000 or so clones; roughly 80% are singletons. Sequenced sample: peripheral blood. These receptors were collected from a woman aged 18-35 years with acute or convalescent COVID-19. Each CDR3 is given with its conserved first and last residue. The order of the fields is CDR3 length, J gene, V gene, clone size, D gene, CDR3 protein, CDR3 DNA. D genes are given only for firm matches. Not all rows give a size; the values are once, few, many and, for expanded clones, a class.

>17|TRBJ2-1|TRBV28|-|TRBD2
CASSLVGVAGRYNEQFF
TGTGCCAGCAGTTTAGTCGGGGTAGCGGGGAGATACAATGAGCAGTTCTTC
>17|TRBJ2-5|TRBV6-1|once|-
CASSEGFSGSKGETQYF
TGTGCCAGCAGTGAAGGGTTTAGCGGCAGTAAAGGAGAGACCCAGTACTTC
>14|TRBJ1-5|TRBV10-2|many|-
CASSDWGTDQPQHF
TGCGCCAGCAGTGATTGGGGGACTGATCAGCCCCAGCATTTT
>15|TRBJ2-2|TRBV7-8|-|TRBD1
CASSRDRGRTGELFF
TGTGCCAGCAGCAGAGACAGGGGGCGTACCGGGGAGCTGTTTTTT
>15|TRBJ2-7|TRBV25-1|-|TRBD2
CASSERASGSYEQYF
TGTGCCAGCAGTGAGCGGGCTAGCGGGAGCTACGAGCAGTACTTC
>14|TRBJ2-7|TRBV28|-|TRBD1
CASFPDRESYEQYF
TGTGCCAGCTTCCCGGACAGGGAGTCCTACGAGCAGTACTTC
>14|TRBJ2-7|TRBV19|-|TRBD1
CASSRGQGAYEQYF
TGTGCCAGTAGTCGGGGACAGGGGGCATACGAGCAGTACTTC
>14|TRBJ2-3|TRBV2|once|-
CASKSDYHTDTQYF
TGTGCCAGCAAATCGGACTACCACACAGATACGCAGTATTTT
>16|TRBJ1-2|TRBV7-2|-|-
CASSLTAGGQLYGYTF
TGTGCCAGCAGCTTAACGGCGGGCGGGCAGCTCTATGGCTACACCTTC
>14|TRBJ1-1|TRBV6-5|-|-
CASSYPQENTEAFF
TGTGCCAGCTCTTACCCTCAGGAGAACACTGAAGCTTTCTTT
>15|TRBJ2-1|TRBV5-5|few|TRBD2
CASSLTGTRGNEQFF
TGTGCCAGCAGCTTAACCGGGACTAGGGGGAATGAGCAGTTCTTC
>13|TRBJ1-2|TRBV12-3/TRBV12-4|-|-
CASRDSLWYGYTF
TGTGCCAGCAGGGACAGCCTTTGGTATGGCTACACCTTC
>15|TRBJ2-7|TRBV4-1|-|TRBD2
CASSQDLAGAYEQYF
TGCGCCAGCAGCCAAGATCTAGCGGGTGCCTACGAGCAGTACTTC
>18|TRBJ2-1|TRBV18|-|TRBD2
CASSPEGLAGGPLNEQFF
TGTGCCAGCTCACCGGAGGGTCTAGCGGGAGGGCCACTGAATGAGCAGTTCTTC
>18|TRBJ2-3|TRBV3-1/TRBV3-2|-|TRBD2
CASTPGTMSGTRAGTQYF
TGTGCCAGCACCCCGGGGACTATGAGCGGGACCCGGGCGGGTACGCAGTATTTT
>13|TRBJ1-1|TRBV27|once|TRBD1
CASSLQGVSEAFF
TGTGCCAGCAGTTTACAGGGGGTCTCTGAAGCTTTCTTT
>15|TRBJ2-7|TRBV6-5|-|TRBD2
CASSYSTSGGNKQYF
TGTGCCAGCAGTTACTCCACTAGCGGGGGAAACAAGCAGTACTTC
>13|TRBJ2-5|TRBV29-1|once|TRBD2
CSVSTSEQEAQYF
TGCAGCGTTTCGACTAGCGAGCAAGAGGCCCAGTACTTC
>14|TRBJ2-5|TRBV18|-|TRBD1
CASSLGQIQETQYF
TGTGCCAGCTCACTGGGACAGATTCAAGAGACCCAGTACTTC
>12|TRBJ2-1|TRBV12-3/TRBV12-4|-|TRBD2
CASSLMREKQFF
TGTGCCAGCAGTTTAATGCGGGAGAAGCAGTTCTTC
>13|TRBJ1-2|TRBV7-2|-|TRBD1
CASSSGQYYGYTF
TGTGCCAGCAGCTCGGGACAGTACTATGGCTACACCTTC
>14|TRBJ2-3|TRBV7-2|-|-
CASSFLSSTDTQYF
TGTGCCAGCAGCTTCCTATCTAGCACAGATACGCAGTATTTT
>12|TRBJ1-1|TRBV3-1/TRBV3-2|few|-
CASSQERRSAFF
TGTGCCAGCAGCCAAGAAAGGCGGTCTGCTTTCTTT
>15|TRBJ2-3|TRBV6-5|-|TRBD2
CASSYAGGRADTQYF
TGTGCCAGCAGTTACGCGGGAGGGAGGGCAGATACGCAGTATTTT
>11|TRBJ1-1|TRBV7-6|-|-
CALEGPAQAFF
TGTGCTCTAGAAGGCCCGGCGCAAGCTTTCTTT
>15|TRBJ2-5|TRBV11-2|-|-
CASSSSGRGEETQYF
TGTGCCAGCAGCTCCAGCGGTCGTGGGGAGGAGACCCAGTACTTC
>15|TRBJ2-1|TRBV30|-|TRBD2
CAWSGAGPSYNEQFF
TGTGCCTGGAGTGGAGCGGGGCCCTCCTACAATGAGCAGTTCTTC
>15|TRBJ2-5|TRBV2|-|TRBD2
CASSERRGGGETQYF
TGTGCCAGCAGTGAACGGCGGGGCGGGGGGGAGACCCAGTACTTC
>14|TRBJ1-6|TRBV25-1|-|-
CASSEGQGHSPLHF
TGTGCCAGCAGTGAAGGCCAGGGGCATTCACCCCTCCACTTT
>14|TRBJ2-7|TRBV5-1|-|-
CASSLGQGSYEQYF
TGCGCCAGCAGCTTGGGGCAGGGCTCCTACGAGCAGTACTTC
>15|TRBJ1-1|TRBV27|-|TRBD1
CASSLAPGTEYEAFF
TGTGCCAGCAGTCTCGCCCCCGGGACAGAATATGAAGCTTTCTTT
>15|TRBJ1-2|TRBV7-2|-|-
CASSFGGLENYGYTF
TGTGCCAGCAGCTTCGGGGGGCTGGAAAACTATGGCTACACCTTC
>17|TRBJ2-1|TRBV15|-|TRBD2
CATSRSLAGGSYNEQFF
TGTGCCACCTCAAGGTCCCTAGCGGGAGGTTCCTACAATGAGCAGTTCTTC